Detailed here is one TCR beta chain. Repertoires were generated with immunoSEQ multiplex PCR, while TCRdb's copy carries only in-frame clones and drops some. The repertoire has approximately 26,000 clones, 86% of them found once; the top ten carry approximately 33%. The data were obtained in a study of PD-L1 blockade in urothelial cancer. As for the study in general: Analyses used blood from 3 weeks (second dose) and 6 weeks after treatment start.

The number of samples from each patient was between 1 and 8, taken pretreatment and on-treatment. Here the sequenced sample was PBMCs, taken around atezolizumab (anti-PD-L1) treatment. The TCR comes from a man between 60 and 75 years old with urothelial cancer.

CDR3 loop: CASSPGGLGVEKLFF. The CDR3 DNA reads TGTGCCAGCAGCCCCGGAGGGCTTGGGGTTGAAAAACTGTTTTTT. V gene TRBV9 combines with J gene TRBJ1-4; no clear D gene. The CDR3 is made up of 15 amino acids. The ends were cut back, 4 bases at V and 7 bases at J, with 17 bases in the middle. From germline, CDR1 is SGDLS and CDR2 YYNGEE.